These 7 T cell receptor beta chains came from one sample sequenced in a study of sequential checkpoint blockade in melanoma. The table came from immunoSEQ multiplex PCR; TCRdb's copy has only in-frame clones and leaves some out. The sample holds about 2,000 clones, about 20% seen once. This sample's treatment: randomized to nivolumab then ipilimumab (arm A) or the reverse (arm B). This specimen consisted of tumor tissue (inferred from file names), obtained from a patient given nivolumab and ipilimumab in sequence. The receptors originated from a human donor with melanoma.

Many counts were recorded for this clone. The chain carries TRBV6-8 and TRBJ2-3; D unresolved. This CDR3 comprises 15 residues. Germline V gene data show CDR1 as MNHGY and CDR2 as SAAAGT. The germline V and J ends were trimmed by 2 bases and 1 base, with 10 bases remaining between them. CDR3 protein: CASSYINRRTDTQYF. CDR3 nucleotides: TGTGCCAGCAGTTACATAAACCGTCGCACAGATACGCAGTATTTT.

The J gene is TRBJ1-1, the V gene TRBV18; perhaps TRBD1 as D (5 bases). V was clipped by 3 bases and J by 1 base, with 6 bases between them. The CDR3 has 13 amino acids. Looked up from germline, CDR1 is KGHSH and CDR2 is LQKENI. The CDR3 reads CASSPGRNTEAFF. The CDR3 DNA reads TGTGCCAGCTCACCGGGACGGAACACTGAAGCTTTCTTT.

This clone was counted ten times or more. The V gene is TRBV9, the J gene TRBJ1-2, with no clear D. The V and J ends lost 0 bases and 4 bases respectively, with 10 bases between them. The CDR3 runs 14 residues. CDR1 SGDLS and CDR2 YYNGEE come from the germline V gene. DNA of the CDR3: TGTGCCAGCAGCGTAGAAGAAGGTATCTATGGCTACACCTTC. Protein: CASSVEEGIYGYTF. Drawing the rest from reference TRBV9 and TRBJ1-2, the complete variable domain is DSGVTQTPKHLITATGQRVTLRCSPRSGDLSVYWYQQSLDQGLQFLIQYYNGEERAKGNILERFSAQQFPDLHSELNLSSLELGDSALYFCASSVEEGIYGYTFGSGTRLTVV.

In this sample, this clone turned up a few times. The CDR3 loop reads CASSLRVGSPYEQYF. The CDR3 DNA is TGTGCCAGCAGTTTAAGGGTAGGCAGTCCCTACGAGCAGTACTTC. This chain links TRBV28 with TRBJ2-7; D not certain. The germline V gene encodes CDR1 MDHEN and CDR2 SYDVKM. Trimming removed 2 bases from V and 2 bases from J, with 13 bases in between. This CDR3 region has 15 residues.

This chain connects TRBV11-3 to TRBJ2-5; TRBD1 or TRBD2 may be the D gene (6 bases each). Germline V lookup: CDR1 SGHNT, CDR2 YENEEA. There are 18 residues in the CDR3. Between the trimmed V and J ends, which lost 1 base and 3 bases, there was a span of 21 bases. The CDR3 sequence: CASSLGRGSGGPKETQYF. In DNA form, the CDR3 reads TGTGCCAGCAGCTTAGGGAGGGGGTCTGGCGGACCTAAAGAGACCCAGTACTTC.

V gene TRBV19 combines with J gene TRBJ2-1; the match to TRBD2 covers 10 bases. This CDR3 has 16 residues. J gave up 4 bases and V 6 bases, and 9 bases lay outside the gene matches. Germline values: CDR1 LNHDA, CDR2 SQIVND (reference sequence). The CDR3 DNA reads as TGTGCCAGTAGGCCCGCTAGCGGGAGTTTTTACAATGAGCAGTTCTTC. Protein sequence: CASRPASGSFYNEQFF.

This clone was seen a single time. The chain combines TRBV12-5 with TRBJ2-3, with 9 bases lining up with TRBD1. There are 15 residues in the CDR3. Germline V gene data show CDR1 as LGHNT and CDR2 as FRNRAP. V was clipped by 4 bases and J by 2 bases; unmatched bases: 4. Here the CDR3 DNA reads TGTGCTAGTGGTTCGGGGACAGGGCCCACAGATACGCAGTATTTT. Its protein is CASGSGTGPTDTQYF.